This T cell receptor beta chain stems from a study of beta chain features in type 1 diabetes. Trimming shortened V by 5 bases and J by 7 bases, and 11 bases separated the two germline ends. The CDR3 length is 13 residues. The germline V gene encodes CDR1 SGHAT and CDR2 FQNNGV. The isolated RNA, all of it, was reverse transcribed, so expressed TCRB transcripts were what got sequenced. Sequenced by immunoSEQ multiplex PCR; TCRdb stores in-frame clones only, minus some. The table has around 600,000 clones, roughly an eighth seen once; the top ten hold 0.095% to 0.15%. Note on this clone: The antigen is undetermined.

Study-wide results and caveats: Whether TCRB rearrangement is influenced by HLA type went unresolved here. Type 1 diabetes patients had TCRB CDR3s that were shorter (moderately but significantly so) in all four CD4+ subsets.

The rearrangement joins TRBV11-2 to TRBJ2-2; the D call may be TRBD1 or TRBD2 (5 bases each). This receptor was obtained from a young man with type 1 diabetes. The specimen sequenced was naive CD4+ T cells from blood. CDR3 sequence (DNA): TGTGCCAGCAGCCTTAGGGACGGCGGGGAGCTGTTTTTT. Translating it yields CASSLRDGGELFF.